A single TCR beta chain is shown here with its context. Its target is unknown. The data are from a study of T cells in localized non-small cell lung cancer. Study-wide results and limits: A median approximately 60 of the top 100 tumor clones appeared in adjacent lung. Longer survival (overall) was linked to higher T cell density in blood. T cell clonality was highest in uninvolved adjacent lung, above tumor. Sequencing, confined to only one tumor region, leaves heterogeneity possible.

Here immunoSEQ multiplex PCR was the method, and the copy in TCRdb shows in-frame clones only, minus some. The data contain roughly 1,500 clones, 25% to 30% of them singletons. With 6 bases removed from V and 0 bases from J, the gap between germline ends came to 18 bases. Germline V CDR1 and CDR2: LNHDA, SQIVND (reference sequence). CDR3 length equals 17 residues. The sample in question was lung tumor tissue, obtained before any cancer treatment. This receptor was taken from an older male donor with stage II lung adenocarcinoma. This sequence joins TRBV19 and TRBJ2-1; possible D gene TRBD2, 6 bases. As DNA, the CDR3 is TGTGCCAGTAGCCGAACTGGCGGAGGGAGCTCCTACAATGAGCAGTTCTTC. It encodes CASSRTGGGSSYNEQFF.